These 15 T cell receptor beta chains originate from one sample sequenced in a study of T cells after yellow fever vaccination. TCRdb used MiXCR to reprocess the 5' RACE reads, holding one entry per CDR3 protein. The repertoire consists of 200,000 to 250,000 distinct CDR3 sequences, with under 3.5% occurring once and the leading ten covering around 3.2%. This material consisted of CD4+ T cells sorted from PBMCs, taken 10 days after the yellow fever booster vaccination. These receptors originate from a man aged 18 to 35 who received the YFV17D yellow fever vaccine.

This clonotype occurred a few times. The chain has TRBV7-3 and TRBJ2-2; D is perhaps TRBD1 or TRBD2 (5 bases each). This CDR3 spans 15 amino acids. The germline gives CDR1 SGHTA, CDR2 FQGTGA. The V end lost 4 bases, the J end lost 4 bases, and 13 bases lay between the germline ends. The CDR3 protein is CASSSGPAVTGELFF. The CDR3, as DNA: TGTGCCAGCAGCTCGGGACCCGCGGTCACCGGGGAGCTGTTTTTT.

This clonotype was recorded a few times. For the CDR3, the DNA is TGTGCCAGCAGTGAATCTTATGAACAAGAGACCCAGTACTTC. Protein sequence: CASSESYEQETQYF. The gene calls are TRBV2 and TRBJ2-5; unclear D gene. The V end lost 2 bases, the J end lost 2 bases, and 9 bases lay between the germline ends. This CDR3 region has 14 residues. Germline-derived CDR1 and CDR2 are SNHLY and FYNNEI.

This clonotype was counted many times. V usage is TRBV27 and J usage is TRBJ2-2; D is tentatively TRBD1 or TRBD2 (6 bases each). This CDR3 region has 15 residues. With 2 bases removed from V and 4 bases from J, the gap between germline ends came to 11 bases. Per germline, CDR1 MNHEY and CDR2 SMNVEV (reference sequence). The CDR3 DNA follows: TGTGCCAGCAGTTTAGGGGGGCCCCGCACCGGGGAGCTGTTTTTT. Translated, it gives CASSLGGPRTGELFF.

The rearrangement uses TRBV6-5 and TRBJ1-2; D not certain. V was pared by 0 bases and J by 4 bases, with 12 bases between. The CDR3 is 15 residues long. Germline V gene sequence: CDR1 MNHEY, CDR2 SVGAGI. The CDR3 region is CASSYSGNKLYGYTF. The CDR3 DNA reads TGTGCCAGCAGTTACTCGGGGAACAAACTCTATGGCTACACCTTC.

In this sample, this clonotype turned up many times. This chain connects TRBV7-2 to TRBJ2-2; D is uncertain. Trimming pared 1 base from V and 2 bases from J, leaving 5 bases between. This CDR3 contains 14 residues. In germline, CDR1 is SGHTA, CDR2 FQGNSA. This chain's CDR3 is CASSLETNTGELFF. The CDR3 bases are TGTGCCAGCAGCTTAGAGACAAACACCGGGGAGCTGTTTTTT.

This clonotype turned up a few times. V and J are TRBV12-3 or TRBV12-4 and TRBJ1-1, with D unresolved. This CDR3 has 13 amino acids. The V and J ends lost 3 bases and 3 bases respectively, with 8 bases between them. For the CDR3, the DNA is TGTGCCAGCAGTTTCCAAGGTCACACTGAAGCTTTCTTT. It encodes CASSFQGHTEAFF.

The V call is TRBV5-1, the J call TRBJ2-1; 10 bases are shared with TRBD1. Germline V gene data show CDR1 as SGHRS and CDR2 as YFSETQ. CDR3 length: 17 residues. Germline trimming cut 5 bases from V and 7 bases from J; bases unmatched to any gene: 15. The CDR3 loop is CASRGTGVRFRYNEQFF. Here the CDR3 DNA reads TGCGCCAGCAGAGGGACAGGGGTTAGATTTCGGTATAATGAGCAGTTCTTC.

This clonotype was observed at least ten times. This rearrangement joins TRBV29-1 to TRBJ2-5; D is possibly TRBD1 or TRBD2 (5 bases each). Trimming pared 6 bases from V and 5 bases from J, leaving 13 bases between. CDR1 is SQVTM and CDR2 is ANQGSEA in the germline V gene. The CDR3 loop spans 12 amino acids. The CDR3 region is CSVEPGRETQYF. In DNA, the CDR3 is TGCAGCGTGGAACCGGGACGCGAGACCCAGTACTTC. The variable domain in full, with the rest retrieved from reference TRBV29-1 and TRBJ2-5, is SAVISQKPSRDICQRGTSLTIQCQVDSQVTMMFWYRQQPGQSLTLIATANQGSEATYESGFVIDKFPISRPNLTFSTLTVSNMSPEDSSIYLCSVEPGRETQYFGPGTRLLVL.

The chain joins TRBV30 to TRBJ2-7; the D gene is possibly TRBD1 (6 bases). The CDR3 runs to 12 residues. The germline V and J ends were trimmed by 5 bases and 3 bases, with 11 bases remaining between them. Germline V gene data show CDR1 as GTSNPN and CDR2 as SVGIG (reference sequence). CDR3 sequence reads: CAWADRRYEQYF. The CDR3, as DNA: TGTGCCTGGGCGGACAGACGCTACGAGCAGTACTTC. Drawing the rest from reference TRBV30 and TRBJ2-7, the complete variable domain is SQTIHQWPATLVQPVGSPLSLECTVEGTSNPNLYWYRQAAGRGLQLLFYSVGIGQISSEVPQNLSASRPQDRQFILSSKKLLLSDSGFYLCAWADRRYEQYFGPGTRLTVT.

The rearrangement links TRBV5-1 to TRBJ1-5; the D is unclear. Trimming removed 0 bases at V and 7 bases at J, with 14 bases between. The CDR3 extends over 15 amino acids. Germline lookup yields CDR1 SGHRS and CDR2 YFSETQ. CDR3 region: CASSLGSGVEQPQHF. For the CDR3, the DNA is TGCGCCAGCAGCTTGGGCAGCGGAGTGGAGCAGCCCCAGCATTTT.

In this sample, this clonotype turned up many times. The V call is TRBV12-3 or TRBV12-4, the J call TRBJ2-2; the D gene could be TRBD1 or TRBD2 (5 bases each). The CDR3 is 16 residues long. Trimming pared 3 bases from V and 1 base from J, leaving 12 bases between. The CDR3 loop is CASSFWGPMNTGELFF. The CDR3 DNA reads as TGTGCCAGCAGTTTCTGGGGACCGATGAACACCGGGGAGCTGTTTTTT.

Only a few counts were recorded for this clonotype. The chain has TRBV6-6 and TRBJ1-5, with D unclear. Germline V gene lookup returns CDR1 MNHNY and CDR2 SVGAGI (reference sequence). Trimming stripped 0 bases from V and 4 bases from J, with 7 bases between. The CDR3 is 14 residues long. The CDR3: CASSYSSGNQPQHF. The CDR3 coding sequence is TGTGCCAGCAGTTACTCGTCCGGGAATCAGCCCCAGCATTTT.

The table lists this clonotype with a few counts. V gene TRBV5-1 combines with J gene TRBJ2-5, with D possibly being TRBD2 (6 bases). V was cut by 2 bases and J by 1 base, with 9 bases left in between. In germline, CDR1 is SGHRS, CDR2 YFSETQ. The CDR3 spans 14 residues. This CDR3 reads CASSFPGLQETQYF. The CDR3 bases are TGCGCCAGCAGCTTTCCGGGACTCCAAGAGACCCAGTACTTC.

This clonotype came up a few times. This chain links TRBV11-2 with TRBJ2-7, with TRBD1 matching over 8 bases. The CDR3 length is 16 residues. CDR1 and CDR2 (germline): SGHAT, FQNNGV. J gave up 2 bases and V 5 bases, and 11 bases lay outside the gene matches. This CDR3 reads CASSLLTGTGPYEQYF. In nucleotides, the CDR3 is TGTGCCAGCAGCCTATTAACCGGGACAGGTCCCTACGAGCAGTACTTC.

The chain uses TRBV5-1 and TRBJ2-7; D perhaps matches TRBD1 (6 bases). The germline CDR1 and CDR2 sequences are SGHRS and YFSETQ. The CDR3 runs 14 residues. Between the trimmed V and J ends, which lost 2 bases and 4 bases, there was a span of 13 bases. The CDR3 here is CASSFGSGTYEQYF. DNA for the CDR3: TGCGCCAGCAGCTTCGGGTCAGGGACATACGAGCAGTACTTC.